These 22 T cell receptor beta chains were all obtained from the same sample, sequenced in a study of cytomegalovirus exposure and HLA in healthy donors. Amplification used 60 Vbeta primers and 13 Jbeta primers. The method was immunoSEQ multiplex PCR; TCRdb's version includes in-frame clones alone and lacks a portion of them. Counted here are over 90,000 clones, approximately 70% occurring once; the ten biggest clones make up roughly 16%. The source material was PBMCs. These receptors originate from a woman aged 45-65 years in good health and CMV-seropositive.

The chain carries TRBV4-1 and TRBJ2-1; the match to TRBD2 covers 8 bases. Losses at the gene ends were 5 bases for V and 6 bases for J; bases not matched to a gene: 9. This CDR3 has 15 amino acids. Germline V gene data show CDR1 as MGHRA and CDR2 as YSYEKL. The chain's CDR3 is CASSSSGSSSNEQFF. CDR3 DNA: TGCGCCAGCAGCTCGAGCGGGAGTTCATCCAATGAGCAGTTCTTC.

The rearrangement links TRBV21-1 to TRBJ2-7; TRBD2 reflects the table's D call only, with no check against the DNA. TRBV21-1 is described as a pseudogene. This CDR3 is 12 amino acids long. CDR3 loop: CASWESHYEQYF. The DNA for the CDR3 is TGTGCCAGCTGGGAGTCCCACTACGAGCAGTACTTC.

This clone was recorded a few times. The rearrangement joins TRBV4-3 to TRBJ2-7, with 7 nucleotides matching TRBD1. Germline CDR1 LGHNA, CDR2 YSLEER. With 5 bases clipped from V and 3 bases from J, the junction kept 7 bases outside the gene matches. CDR3 length: 14 residues. CDR3 bases: TGCGCCAGCAGCACCACGACAGGGAACTACGAGCAGTACTTC. Translation gives CASSTTTGNYEQYF.

The genes are TRBV7-3 and TRBJ2-2, with 7 nucleotides matching TRBD1. The CDR3 covers 15 residues. V was pared by 5 bases and J by 2 bases, with 5 bases of the junction left unmatched. In germline, CDR1 is SGHTA, CDR2 FQGTGA. CDR3 amino acids: CASSPGTVNTGELFF. In DNA form, the CDR3 reads TGTGCCAGCAGCCCCGGGACAGTCAACACCGGGGAGCTGTTTTTT.

The chain uses TRBV6-5 and TRBJ1-1; 9 nucleotides match TRBD1. This CDR3 spans 16 amino acids. The trim removed 2 bases at V and 1 base at J, leaving 5 bases unmatched. In germline, CDR1 is MNHEY, CDR2 SVGAGI. CDR3 sequence reads: CASSYPGTGRNTEAFF. CDR3 sequence (DNA): TGTGCCAGCAGTTACCCCGGGACAGGGCGGAACACTGAAGCTTTCTTT.

The chain is built from TRBV7-8 and TRBJ2-3; possible D gene TRBD1, 6 bases. The CDR3 extends over 15 amino acids. The V gene's germline CDR1 is SGHVS and CDR2 FQNEAQ. Trimming removed 5 bases at V and 2 bases at J, with 14 bases between. The CDR3 is CASSPRQGITDTQYF. In DNA, the CDR3 is TGTGCCAGCAGCCCACGTCAGGGGATCACAGATACGCAGTATTTT.

The rearrangement joins TRBV10-3 to TRBJ2-5, with D perhaps TRBD1 (6 bases). Germline CDR1 ENHRY, CDR2 SYGVKD. The V and J ends lost 11 bases and 3 bases respectively, with 10 bases between them. This CDR3 region has 11 residues. DNA of the CDR3: TGTGCCTCGAGGACAGAAGAGACCCAGTACTTC. Translating it yields CASRTEETQYF.

The chain links TRBV5-5 to TRBJ2-3, with 11 positions matching TRBD2. Germline V lookup: CDR1 SGHKS, CDR2 YYEKEE (reference sequence). The CDR3 is 15 residues long. V shed 4 bases, J shed 2 bases, and the junction held 3 bases outside the gene matches. For the CDR3, the DNA is TGTGCCAGCAGCGGGGGACTAGCGGACACAGATACGCAGTATTTT. Amino acid sequence: CASSGGLADTDTQYF.

V usage is TRBV19 and J usage is TRBJ2-7; 10 bases line up with TRBD1. Per germline, CDR1 LNHDA and CDR2 SQIVND (reference sequence). The CDR3 has 13 amino acids. The V segment lost 7 bases and the J segment 5 bases; nucleotides outside the gene matches: 5. Here the CDR3 reads CASNIGTGDEQYF. The CDR3 DNA reads TGTGCCAGTAATATCGGGACAGGGGACGAGCAGTACTTC.

The chain employs TRBV5-1 and TRBJ1-1, with a weak D call TRBD1 (6 bases). Looked up from germline, CDR1 is SGHRS and CDR2 is YFSETQ. V lost 3 bases, J lost 1 base, and 10 bases lay in between. This CDR3 is 14 amino acids long. CDR3 sequence reads: CASSYLTGNTEAFF. The CDR3 region has the DNA TGCGCCAGCAGCTATCTGACAGGGAACACTGAAGCTTTCTTT.

CDR3 protein: CASSAGTGGRYEQYF. The CDR3 DNA reads as TGTGCCAGCAGTGCGGGGACAGGGGGCCGGTACGAGCAGTACTTC. V and J are TRBV5-6 and TRBJ2-7; 12 bases map to TRBD1. Losses at the gene ends were 5 bases for V and 4 bases for J; bases not matched to a gene: 7. The CDR3 runs 15 residues. The germline V gene encodes CDR1 SGHDT and CDR2 YYEEEE.

This chain uses TRBV10-3 with TRBJ1-3, with no clear D. In germline, CDR1 is ENHRY, CDR2 SYGVKD. V shed 6 bases and J shed 4 bases, with 10 bases lying between them. This CDR3 contains 13 residues. The CDR3 spells CAIRGVSGNTIYF. DNA of the CDR3: TGTGCCATCAGAGGAGTCTCGGGAAACACCATATATTTT.

The chain combines TRBV29-1 with TRBJ2-1, with 7 bases lining up with TRBD2. CDR1 and CDR2 (germline): SQVTM, ANQGSEA. The CDR3 has 14 amino acids. For the CDR3, the DNA is TGCGGATCCGTAGTGGGAGGGTCCTACAATGAGCAGTTCTTC. It is translated as CGSVVGGSYNEQFF.

This chain connects TRBV20-1 to TRBJ1-2; D is undetermined. This CDR3 contains 10 residues. Germline CDR1 is DFQATT and CDR2 is SNEGSKA (reference sequence). Trimming left V 6 bases short and J 6 bases short, with 8 bases between. CDR3 in amino acids: CSAGLNGYTF. The CDR3 DNA sequence: TGCAGTGCCGGACTTAATGGCTACACCTTC.

This clone has a handful of counts. The chain couples TRBV5-6 to TRBJ2-7, with 7 bases that match TRBD2. J lost 0 bases, V lost 1 base, and 4 bases had no gene match. CDR1 is SGHDT and CDR2 is YYEEEE in the germline V gene. The CDR3 loop spans 15 amino acids. The CDR3 DNA reads TGTGCCAGCAGCTTGCCGGGACTAAGCTCCTACGAGCAGTACTTC. Translated, it gives CASSLPGLSSYEQYF.

CDR3 region: CASLPAGRGNEKLFF. CDR3 coding DNA: TGTGCCAGCCTTCCTGCGGGCAGGGGTAATGAAAAACTGTTTTTT. V and J are TRBV5-6 and TRBJ1-4; possibly TRBD1 for D (6 bases). Germline-derived CDR1 and CDR2 are SGHDT and YYEEEE. The CDR3 consists of 15 residues. Trimming left V 7 bases short and J 4 bases short, with 17 bases between. Complete variable domain (other parts from reference TRBV5-6 and TRBJ1-4): DAGVTQSPTHLIKTRGQQVTLRCSPKSGHDTVSWYQQALGQGPQFIFQYYEEEERQRGNFPDRFSGHQFPNYSSELNVNALLLGDSALYLCASLPAGRGNEKLFFGSGTQLSVL.

The rearrangement uses TRBV28 and TRBJ1-6; no clear D gene. The CDR3 covers 17 residues. Trimming removed 3 bases at V and 4 bases at J, with 16 bases between. Germline assignment: CDR1 MDHEN and CDR2 SYDVKM. The CDR3: CASSLRAETLYNSPLHF. As DNA, the CDR3 is TGTGCCAGCAGTTTGAGGGCCGAGACTTTATATAATTCACCCCTCCACTTT.

J is TRBJ2-7 and V is TRBV5-6, with D perhaps matching TRBD2 (6 bases). Trimming left V 2 bases short and J 2 bases short, with 20 bases between. CDR3 length equals 17 residues. Germline-derived CDR1 and CDR2 are SGHDT and YYEEEE. The CDR3 DNA reads as TGTGCCAGCAGCTTTGGTTCGGGCGGGATGGGGGCCTACGAGCAGTACTTC. Its translation is CASSFGSGGMGAYEQYF. Based on the CDR3 plus reference TRBV5-6 and TRBJ2-7, the full variable domain is DAGVTQSPTHLIKTRGQQVTLRCSPKSGHDTVSWYQQALGQGPQFIFQYYEEEERQRGNFPDRFSGHQFPNYSSELNVNALLLGDSALYLCASSFGSGGMGAYEQYFGPGTRLTVT.

This clone has only one observation. V and J are TRBV28 and TRBJ1-5; D is unclear. CDR1 is MDHEN and CDR2 is SYDVKM in the germline V gene. This CDR3 has 13 residues. The V and J ends lost 3 bases and 5 bases respectively, with 8 bases between them. The CDR3: CASSLSSDQPQHF. The CDR3 DNA reads as TGTGCCAGCAGTTTGTCCAGCGATCAGCCCCAGCATTTT.

This chain joins TRBV28 and TRBJ2-3; a possible D gene is TRBD2 (6 bases). CDR3 length: 14 amino acids. Between the trimmed V and J ends, which lost 4 bases and 7 bases, there was a span of 15 bases. Germline V gene data show CDR1 as MDHEN and CDR2 as SYDVKM. The DNA of the CDR3 is TGTGCCAGCAGTTCGGGACCGGGCGGGAATACGCAGTATTTT. Amino acids: CASSSGPGGNTQYF.

This rearrangement joins TRBV7-2 to TRBJ1-1; D uncertain. Germline assignment: CDR1 SGHTA and CDR2 FQGNSA. The CDR3 loop spans 13 amino acids. V shed 5 bases and J shed 11 bases, with 18 bases lying between them. DNA of the CDR3: TGTGCCAGCAGCCCCTCCTTAAACTTTTGGGCTTTCTTT. It is translated as CASSPSLNFWAFF.

This chain joins TRBV5-6 and TRBJ1-3; 8 nucleotides match TRBD1. This CDR3 region has 13 residues. V was pared by 5 bases and J by 16 bases, with 14 bases of the junction left unmatched. Germline CDR1 is SGHDT and CDR2 is YYEEEE. CDR3 sequence reads: CASRITGAGGLYF. In DNA form, the CDR3 reads TGTGCCAGCAGGATAACCGGGGCAGGGGGCCTGTATTTT.